This TCR beta chain appears in the sequencing data of a study of beta chain features in type 1 diabetes (dated by TCRdb to between 2017 and 2018). A note on the overall study: Patients and healthy donors did not differ in mean age, gender distribution, total cell number or subset yield. A total of approximately 100 million sorted cells were examined across all samples, and the number of cells per subset was strongly correlated with RNA yield. In the study, TCRB repertoires of sorted circulating CD4+ T cell subsets from recently diagnosed type 1 diabetes patients were compared with those of matched healthy donors. Naive and central memory subsets were obtained from all 30 or so donors, but regulatory and stem cell-like memory subsets were isolated from only 8 patients and roughly eight healthy donors. Findings and caveats that apply to the study as a whole: Because cDNA rather than genomic DNA was sequenced, highly expressing activated cells could have been over-represented, although no difference in activation and CD3 levels was found between groups. Type 1 diabetes patients showed a moderate but significant shortening of TCRB CDR3 length in all four CD4+ subsets. At VDJ recombination sites, patients with type 1 diabetes made fewer insertions and deleted more nucleotides, a pattern implying thymic rearrangement abnormalities. HLA sub-analyses involved small numbers of individuals, so any influence of HLA type on TCRB rearrangement remained unresolved. The naive, central memory and regulatory TCRB repertoires appeared to resemble one another more closely among patients than among healthy donors. Shorter templates might have been favored by PCR, but patient and control samples were amplified and corrected together, so both groups would have been affected equally by any skew.

The CDR3 holds 15 amino acids from the cysteine to the phenylalanine. Only CDR3 DNA is held: 45 bases, read in frame from base 1. CDR1 MGHDK and CDR2 SYGVNS are derived from the germline V gene. V is reduced by 0 bases and J by 0 bases, leaving a spacing of 9 bases between them. This clone was counted a few times. Its antigen is still unknown. No clone much larger than this one lies a single base away; base qualities are absent. Each donor gave one peripheral blood draw, averaging approximately 120 mL, which was collected into heparinised tubes. A BD FACSAria II and a panel including CD45RO, CCR7, CD25, CD127, CD95 and CD27 were used to sort naive, central memory, regulatory and stem cell-like memory CD4+ T cells. A purity above 95% was achieved for all sorted populations. PBMCs were isolated immediately by Lymphoprep density gradient centrifugation and stained directly without culture. So that batch effects would be minimized, each experiment stained and sorted samples in pairs, pairing one healthy donor with one patient.

The High Capacity cDNA Reverse Transcription Kit was used to reverse transcribe all of the isolated RNA, meaning that expressed TCRB transcripts were what got sequenced. Deep immunoSEQ sequencing was performed on naive, central memory and regulatory T cell samples, with an average of roughly 4 million total reads per sample. Sorted cells were lysed in RLT buffer and RNA was extracted with DNase-treated RNeasy Micro or Mini kits, depending on cell number. Each cell subset was processed on its own to prevent cross-contamination, while patient and healthy donor samples were processed together. The immunoSEQ multiplex PCR was used to amplify TCRB sequences from cDNA, yielding 87-bp fragments that span the CDR3 region. The amplicons were sequenced using the Illumina HiSeq platform. In the original analysis: Synthetic template baselines were used to correct PCR bias computationally, reads within Hamming distance 2 were collapsed together, and singletons that could not be merged were discarded. By aligning reads against IMGT, V, D and J genes, CDR3 length, and insertions or deletions at six rearrangement sites were assigned. Within each subset, clonotype counts were normalized to sorted cell number, after which true diversity and Gini coefficients were computed with the tcR R package. Repertoire sharing was quantified using the overlap coefficient calculated on TCRB nucleotide sequences. This immuneACCESS table, as held by TCRdb, lists in-frame sequences with V and J called but not all clones. Of the missing ones, under half trace to an unresolved V gene in checked studies; the others have no known cause. Clonal size and the V and J genes are those of that table, whereas D and trimming came from the DNA. The sample records over 300,000 clones, around 8.5% of which are singletons. In total, the top ten clones hold more than 0.8% of the sample.

Here the chain combines TRBV25-1 and TRBJ2-7; D gene: possibly TRBD1, on 5 matching bases. Sequenced input: central memory CD4+ T cells from blood. The TCR was taken from a man younger than 45 with type 1 diabetes. This receptor has the CDR3 CASSEYAGISYEQYF. The DNA reads TGTGCCAGCAGTGAATATGCAGGGATCTCCTACGAGCAGTACTTC.